This section outlines one T cell receptor (beta chain) sequence together with its context. As yet, its antigen is unknown. This entry comes from a study of cytomegalovirus exposure and HLA in healthy donors. Study-level findings and limits: Other equally common chains were less clonally expanded than HLA-associated TCR beta chains, a later analysis showed. Later analysis identified some 16,000 TCR beta sequences associated with HLA alleles, using a false discovery rate threshold of 0.05. Most TCR beta V segments were productive about 90% or about 30% of the time in an earlier analysis.

There are 15 residues in the CDR3. V lost 4 bases and J 15 bases, leaving 25 bases between the germline ends. In germline, CDR1 is MNHEY, CDR2 SMNVEV (reference sequence). PCR employed 60 Vbeta and 13 Jbeta primers. Original analysis: About 10 million of tens of millions of unique TCR beta chains were shared, per a later count. The method was immunoSEQ multiplex PCR; TCRdb's version includes in-frame clones alone and lacks a portion of them. V and J calls and clone size are as listed in that table; D and trimming were resolved from the DNA. The sample totals 90,000 to 100,000 clones. Sequencing was done on a sample of PBMCs. The origin of this receptor is a woman in her twenties or thirties in good health and CMV-seronegative. The rearrangement links TRBV27 to TRBJ2-1, with D tentatively TRBD1 (5 bases). The CDR3 DNA reads TGTGCCAGCAGTTCCGAAAAAACAGGAATTGGAGTTGGGTTCTTC. Residues: CASSSEKTGIGVGFF.